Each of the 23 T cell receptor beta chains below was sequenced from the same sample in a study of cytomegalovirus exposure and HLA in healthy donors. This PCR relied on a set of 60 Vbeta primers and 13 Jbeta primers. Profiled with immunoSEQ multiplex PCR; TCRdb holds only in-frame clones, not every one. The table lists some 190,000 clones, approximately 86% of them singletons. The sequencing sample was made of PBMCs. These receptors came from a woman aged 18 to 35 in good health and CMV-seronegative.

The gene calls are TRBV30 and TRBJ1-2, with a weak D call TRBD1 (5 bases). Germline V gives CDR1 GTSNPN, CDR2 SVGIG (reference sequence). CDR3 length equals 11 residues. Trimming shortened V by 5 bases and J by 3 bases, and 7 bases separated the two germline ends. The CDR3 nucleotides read TGTGCCTGGTCCAGGGACTATGGCTACACCTTC. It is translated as CAWSRDYGYTF.

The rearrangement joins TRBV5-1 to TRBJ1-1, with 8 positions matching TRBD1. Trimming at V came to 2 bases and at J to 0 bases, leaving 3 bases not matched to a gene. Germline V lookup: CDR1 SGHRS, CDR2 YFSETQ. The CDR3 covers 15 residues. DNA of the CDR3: TGCGCCAGCAGCTTATCAGGGGGCCTGAACACTGAAGCTTTCTTT. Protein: CASSLSGGLNTEAFF.

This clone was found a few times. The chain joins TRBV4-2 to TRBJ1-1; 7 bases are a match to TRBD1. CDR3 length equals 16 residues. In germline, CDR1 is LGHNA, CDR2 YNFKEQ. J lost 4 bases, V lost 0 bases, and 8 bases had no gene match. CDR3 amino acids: CASSQEARGHRTEAFF. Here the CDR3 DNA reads TGTGCCAGCAGCCAAGAAGCTAGGGGGCATCGCACTGAAGCTTTCTTT.

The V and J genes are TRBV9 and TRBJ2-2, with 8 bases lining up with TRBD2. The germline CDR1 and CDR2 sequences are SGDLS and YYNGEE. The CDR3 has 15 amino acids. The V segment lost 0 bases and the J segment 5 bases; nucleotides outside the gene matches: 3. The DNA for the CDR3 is TGTGCCAGCAGCGTAGCGGGAGGGCCAACCGGGGAGCTGTTTTTT. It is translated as CASSVAGGPTGELFF.

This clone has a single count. The CDR3 sequence: CASSLLGTGGKYEQYF. CDR3 sequence (DNA): TGTGCCAGCAGCCTGCTCGGGACAGGGGGCAAGTACGAGCAGTACTTC. This chain connects TRBV5-6 to TRBJ2-7; 12 bases agree with TRBD1. The V segment lost 4 bases and the J segment 4 bases; nucleotides outside the gene matches: 9. The germline V gene encodes CDR1 SGHDT and CDR2 YYEEEE. This CDR3 is built from 16 residues.

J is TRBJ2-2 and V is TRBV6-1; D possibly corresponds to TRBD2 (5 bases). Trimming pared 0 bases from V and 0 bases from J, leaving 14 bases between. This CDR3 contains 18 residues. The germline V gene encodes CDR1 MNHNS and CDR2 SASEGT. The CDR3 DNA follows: TGTGCCAGCAGTGAAGCTCTAGGGAGCAACTCGAACACCGGGGAGCTGTTTTTT. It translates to CASSEALGSNSNTGELFF.

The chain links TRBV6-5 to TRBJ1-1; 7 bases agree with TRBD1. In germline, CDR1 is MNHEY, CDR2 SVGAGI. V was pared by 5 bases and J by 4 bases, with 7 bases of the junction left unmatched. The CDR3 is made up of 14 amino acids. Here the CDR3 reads CASSLGGGITEAFF. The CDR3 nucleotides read TGTGCCAGCAGTCTAGGGGGCGGAATCACTGAAGCTTTCTTT.

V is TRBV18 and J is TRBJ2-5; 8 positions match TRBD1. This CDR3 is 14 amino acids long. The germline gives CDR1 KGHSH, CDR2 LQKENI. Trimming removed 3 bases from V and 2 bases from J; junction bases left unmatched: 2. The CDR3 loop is CASSPGTGQETQYF. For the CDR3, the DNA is TGTGCCAGCTCACCTGGGACAGGACAAGAGACCCAGTACTTC. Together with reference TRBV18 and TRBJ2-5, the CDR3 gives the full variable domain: NAGVMQNPRHLVRRRGQEARLRCSPMKGHSHVYWYRQLPEEGLKFMVYLQKENIIDESGMPKERFSAEFPKEGPSILRIQQVVRGDSAAYFCASSPGTGQETQYFGPGTRLLVL.

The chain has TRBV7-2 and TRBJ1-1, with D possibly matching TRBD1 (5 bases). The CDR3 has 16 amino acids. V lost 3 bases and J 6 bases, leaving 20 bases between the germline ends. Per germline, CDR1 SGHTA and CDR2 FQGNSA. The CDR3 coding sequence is TGTGCCAGCAGCTTCTCAGGTGGGGTTTTAGGGGCTGAAGCTTTCTTT. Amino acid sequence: CASSFSGGVLGAEAFF. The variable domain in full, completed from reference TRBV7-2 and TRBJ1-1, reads GAGVSQSPSNKVTEKGKDVELRCDPISGHTALYWYRQSLGQGLEFLIYFQGNSAPDKSGLPSDRFSAERTGGSVSTLTIQRTQQEDSAVYLCASSFSGGVLGAEAFFGQGTRLTVV.

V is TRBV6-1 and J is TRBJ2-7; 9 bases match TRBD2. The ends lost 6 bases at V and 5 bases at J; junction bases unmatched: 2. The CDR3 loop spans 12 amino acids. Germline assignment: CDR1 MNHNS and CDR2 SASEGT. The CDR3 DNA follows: TGTGCCAGCAGCAGACTAGCGGACGAGCAGTACTTC. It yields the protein CASSRLADEQYF.

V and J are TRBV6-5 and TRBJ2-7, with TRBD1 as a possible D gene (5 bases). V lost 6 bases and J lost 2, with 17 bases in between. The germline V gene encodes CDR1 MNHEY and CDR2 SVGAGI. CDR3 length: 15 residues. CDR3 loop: CASRPRVLTPYEQYF. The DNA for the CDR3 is TGTGCCAGCAGGCCCAGGGTCCTAACTCCCTACGAGCAGTACTTC.

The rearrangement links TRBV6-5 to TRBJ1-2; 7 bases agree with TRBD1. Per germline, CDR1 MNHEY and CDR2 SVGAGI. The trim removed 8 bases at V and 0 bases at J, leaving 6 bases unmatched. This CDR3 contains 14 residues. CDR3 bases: TGTGCCAGCTTTGACAGGGCCCCTAACTATGGCTACACCTTC. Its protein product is CASFDRAPNYGYTF.

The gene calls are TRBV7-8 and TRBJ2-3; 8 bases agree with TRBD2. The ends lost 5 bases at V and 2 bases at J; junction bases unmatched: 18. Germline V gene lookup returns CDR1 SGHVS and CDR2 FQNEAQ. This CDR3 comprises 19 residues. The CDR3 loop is CASSTYRGRAGGFTDTQYF. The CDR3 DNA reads TGTGCCAGCAGCACTTATAGGGGGAGGGCGGGGGGTTTCACAGATACGCAGTATTTT.

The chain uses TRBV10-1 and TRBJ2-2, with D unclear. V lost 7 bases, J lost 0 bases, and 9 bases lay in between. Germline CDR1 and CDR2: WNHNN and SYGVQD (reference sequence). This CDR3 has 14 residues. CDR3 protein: CASNPSANTGELFF. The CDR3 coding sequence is TGCGCCAGCAACCCCAGCGCGAACACCGGGGAGCTGTTTTTT.

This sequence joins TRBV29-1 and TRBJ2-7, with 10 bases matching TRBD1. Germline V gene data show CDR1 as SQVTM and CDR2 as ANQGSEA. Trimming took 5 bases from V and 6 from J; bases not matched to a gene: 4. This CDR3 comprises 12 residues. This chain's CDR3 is CSVSGQGTEQYF. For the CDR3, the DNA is TGCAGCGTTTCGGGACAGGGGACCGAGCAGTACTTC.

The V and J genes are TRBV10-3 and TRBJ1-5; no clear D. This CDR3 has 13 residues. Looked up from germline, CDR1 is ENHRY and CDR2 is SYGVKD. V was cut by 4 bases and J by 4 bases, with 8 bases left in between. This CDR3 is CAISANANQPQHF. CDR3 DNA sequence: TGTGCCATCAGTGCGAACGCGAATCAGCCCCAGCATTTT.

The CDR3 spells CASSTLGQPQHF. The CDR3 DNA follows: TGTGCCAGCAGCACGCTCGGGCAGCCCCAGCATTTT. The chain carries TRBV27 and TRBJ1-5; no clear D gene. The ends were cut back, 6 bases at V and 7 bases at J, with 10 bases in the middle. The length of the CDR3 is 12 residues. The germline gives CDR1 MNHEY, CDR2 SMNVEV (reference sequence).

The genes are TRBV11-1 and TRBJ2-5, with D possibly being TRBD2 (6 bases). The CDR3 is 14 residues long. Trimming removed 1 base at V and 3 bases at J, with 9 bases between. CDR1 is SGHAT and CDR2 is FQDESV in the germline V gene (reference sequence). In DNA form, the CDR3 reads TGTGCCAGCAGCTTAGGGACTATCAAAGAGACCCAGTACTTC. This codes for CASSLGTIKETQYF.

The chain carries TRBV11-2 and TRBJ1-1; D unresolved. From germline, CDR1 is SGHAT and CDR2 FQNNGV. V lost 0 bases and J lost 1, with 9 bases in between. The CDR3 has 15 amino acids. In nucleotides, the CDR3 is TGTGCCAGCAGCTTAGAAGCGGGGAGGAACACTGAAGCTTTCTTT. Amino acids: CASSLEAGRNTEAFF.

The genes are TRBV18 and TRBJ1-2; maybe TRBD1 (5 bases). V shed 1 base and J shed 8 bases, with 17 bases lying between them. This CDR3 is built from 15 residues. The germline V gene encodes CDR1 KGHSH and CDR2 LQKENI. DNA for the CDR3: TGTGCCAGCTCACCACAGGGGCCCGCTTGGAGAGGCTACACCTTC. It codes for CASSPQGPAWRGYTF.

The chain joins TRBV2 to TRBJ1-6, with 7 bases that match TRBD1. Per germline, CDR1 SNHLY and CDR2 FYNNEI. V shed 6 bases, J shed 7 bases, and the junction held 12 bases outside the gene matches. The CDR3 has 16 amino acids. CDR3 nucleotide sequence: TGTGCCAGCAGGGCCAACTACAGGGGAAGAAATTCACCCCTCCACTTT. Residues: CASRANYRGRNSPLHF.

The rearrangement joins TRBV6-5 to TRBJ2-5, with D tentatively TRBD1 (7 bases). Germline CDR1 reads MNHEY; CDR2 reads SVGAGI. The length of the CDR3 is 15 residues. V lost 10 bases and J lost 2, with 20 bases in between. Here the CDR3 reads CAIGRGGGVQETQYF. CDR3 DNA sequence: TGTGCCATCGGGAGAGGGGGCGGTGTACAAGAGACCCAGTACTTC.

The CDR3, as DNA: TGCAGCGCCCGCTCACGGGACAGGGGTTACGAGCAGTACTTC. Encoded protein: CSARSRDRGYEQYF. This chain joins TRBV29-1 and TRBJ2-7; TRBD1 agrees at 10 bases. Germline V CDR1 and CDR2: SQVTM, ANQGSEA. The CDR3 has 14 residues. Trimming took 7 bases from V and 4 from J; bases not matched to a gene: 10.